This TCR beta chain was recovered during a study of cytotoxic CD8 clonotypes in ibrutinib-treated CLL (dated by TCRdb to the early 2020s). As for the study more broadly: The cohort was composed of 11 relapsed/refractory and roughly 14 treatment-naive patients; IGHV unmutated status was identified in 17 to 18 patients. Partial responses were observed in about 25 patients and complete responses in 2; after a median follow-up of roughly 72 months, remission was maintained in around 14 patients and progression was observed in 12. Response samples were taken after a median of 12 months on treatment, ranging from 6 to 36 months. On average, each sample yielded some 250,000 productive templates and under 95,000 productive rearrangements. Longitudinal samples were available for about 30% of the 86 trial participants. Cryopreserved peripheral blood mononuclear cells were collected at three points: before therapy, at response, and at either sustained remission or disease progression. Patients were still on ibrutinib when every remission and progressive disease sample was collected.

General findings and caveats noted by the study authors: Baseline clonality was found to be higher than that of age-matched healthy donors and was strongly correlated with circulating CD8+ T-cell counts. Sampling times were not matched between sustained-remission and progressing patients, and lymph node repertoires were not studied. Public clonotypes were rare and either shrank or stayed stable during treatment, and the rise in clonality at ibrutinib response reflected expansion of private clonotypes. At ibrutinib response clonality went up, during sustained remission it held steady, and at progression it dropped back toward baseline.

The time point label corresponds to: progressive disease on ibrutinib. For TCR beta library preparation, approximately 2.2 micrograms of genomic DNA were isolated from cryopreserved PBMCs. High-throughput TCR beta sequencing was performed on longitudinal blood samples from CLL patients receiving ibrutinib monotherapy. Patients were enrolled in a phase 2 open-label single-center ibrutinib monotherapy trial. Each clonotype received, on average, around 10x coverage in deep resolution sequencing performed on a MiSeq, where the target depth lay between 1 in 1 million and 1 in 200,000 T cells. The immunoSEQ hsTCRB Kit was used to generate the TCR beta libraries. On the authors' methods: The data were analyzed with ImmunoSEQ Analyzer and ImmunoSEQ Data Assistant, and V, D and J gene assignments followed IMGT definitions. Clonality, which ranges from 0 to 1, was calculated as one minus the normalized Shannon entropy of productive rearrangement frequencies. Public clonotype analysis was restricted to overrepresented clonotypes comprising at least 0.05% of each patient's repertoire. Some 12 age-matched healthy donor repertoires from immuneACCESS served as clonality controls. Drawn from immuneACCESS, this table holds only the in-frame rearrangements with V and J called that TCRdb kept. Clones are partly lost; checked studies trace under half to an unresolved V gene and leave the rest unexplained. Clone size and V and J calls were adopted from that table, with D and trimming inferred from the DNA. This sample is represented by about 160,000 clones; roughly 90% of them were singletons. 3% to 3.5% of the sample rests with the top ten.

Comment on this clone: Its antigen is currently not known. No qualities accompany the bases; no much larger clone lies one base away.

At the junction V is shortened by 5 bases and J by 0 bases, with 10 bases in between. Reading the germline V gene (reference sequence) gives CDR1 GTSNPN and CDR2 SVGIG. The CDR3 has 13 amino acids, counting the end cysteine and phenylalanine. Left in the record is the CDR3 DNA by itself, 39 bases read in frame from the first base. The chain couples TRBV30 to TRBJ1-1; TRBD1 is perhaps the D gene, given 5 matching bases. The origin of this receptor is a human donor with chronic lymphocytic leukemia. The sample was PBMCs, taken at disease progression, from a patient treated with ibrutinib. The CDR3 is CAWGALLNTEAFF. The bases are TGTGCCTGGGGGGCACTCTTGAACACTGAAGCTTTCTTT.